One sample yielded the 7 T cell receptor beta chains listed below, sequenced in a study of identical twins. Each CDR3 protein is one row after TCRdb ran MiXCR on the 5' RACE reads. The sample has under 800,000 distinct CDR3 sequences; around 20% are singletons. These data also featured in a second study, about T cells expressing NK-cell markers.

The sequenced sample consisted of PBMCs. The receptor source for this set is a woman in her late teens or twenties in good health.

There are many counts of this clonotype. The chain has TRBV12-3 or TRBV12-4 and TRBJ2-2; D not certain. V lost 3 bases and J lost 4, with 9 bases in between. CDR3 length equals 14 residues. The CDR3 DNA sequence: TGTGCCAGCAGTTTTTTGGGGTCCACCGGGGAGCTGTTTTTT. This translates into CASSFLGSTGELFF.

The sample holds many counts of this clonotype. The chain joins TRBV5-5 to TRBJ2-1; 8 bases are shared with TRBD2. With V trimmed by 4 bases and J by 1 base, 10 bases remained unmatched. The germline V gene has CDR1 SGHKS and CDR2 YYEKEE (reference sequence). The CDR3 is 17 amino acids. CDR3 sequence reads: CASSGRGAGGSYNEQFF. The CDR3 region has the DNA TGTGCCAGCAGCGGGAGAGGGGCGGGAGGATCCTACAATGAGCAGTTCTTC.

This clonotype turned up a few times. The chain has TRBV20-1 and TRBJ1-2; no firm D call. Germline-derived CDR1 and CDR2 are DFQATT and SNEGSKA (reference sequence). The V gene lost 0 bases and the J gene lost 2 bases, with 4 bases spanning the gap. The CDR3 has 12 residues. As DNA, the CDR3 is TGCAGTGCTAGAGATGGGAACTATGGCTACACCTTC. Its protein product is CSARDGNYGYTF.

This clonotype was counted only a few times. V is TRBV5-5 and J is TRBJ2-1; 8 bases line up with TRBD1. Germline V gene lookup returns CDR1 SGHKS and CDR2 YYEKEE (reference sequence). With 2 bases clipped from V and 7 bases from J, the junction kept 5 bases outside the gene matches. There are 14 residues in the CDR3. The DNA for the CDR3 is TGTGCCAGCAGCTTAACAGGGGGAAGGAATGAGCAGTTCTTC. It specifies CASSLTGGRNEQFF.

The chain couples TRBV10-1 to TRBJ2-1; TRBD1 is a possible D gene (6 bases). This CDR3 has 12 residues. V gave up 1 base and J gave up 15 bases, with 13 bases separating them. Germline lookup yields CDR1 WNHNN and CDR2 SYGVQD (reference sequence). The CDR3 DNA follows: TGCGCCAGCAGTGAGTTGAGGGGACAACTGTTCTTC. It codes for CASSELRGQLFF.

This clonotype was detected a few times. This chain uses TRBV10-3 with TRBJ1-1; D gene ambiguous. V lost 7 bases and J lost 1, with 10 bases in between. The germline gives CDR1 ENHRY, CDR2 SYGVKD. This CDR3 is 13 amino acids long. CDR3 in DNA: TGTGCCATCATGGTTCAAGAGAACACTGAAGCTTTCTTT. It translates to CAIMVQENTEAFF.

The chain employs TRBV10-3 and TRBJ2-3; perhaps TRBD2 as D (5 bases). Between the trimmed V and J ends, which lost 6 bases and 2 bases, there was a span of 12 bases. The CDR3 loop spans 14 amino acids. The germline gives CDR1 ENHRY, CDR2 SYGVKD. Here the CDR3 reads CAISPGLVTDTQYF. DNA for the CDR3: TGTGCCATCAGCCCCGGACTCGTCACAGATACGCAGTATTTT.